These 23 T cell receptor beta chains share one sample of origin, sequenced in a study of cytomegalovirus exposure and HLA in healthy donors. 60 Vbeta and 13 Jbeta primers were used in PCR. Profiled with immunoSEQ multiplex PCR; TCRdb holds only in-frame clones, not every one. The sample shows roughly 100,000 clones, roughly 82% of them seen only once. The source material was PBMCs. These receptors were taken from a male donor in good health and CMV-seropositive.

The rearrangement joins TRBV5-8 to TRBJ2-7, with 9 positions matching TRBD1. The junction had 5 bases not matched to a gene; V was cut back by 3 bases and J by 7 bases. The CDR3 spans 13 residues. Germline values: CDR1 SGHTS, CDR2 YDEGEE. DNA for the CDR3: TGTGCCAGCAGCTCAAACAGGGGGCGGGAGCAGTACTTC. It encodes CASSSNRGREQYF.

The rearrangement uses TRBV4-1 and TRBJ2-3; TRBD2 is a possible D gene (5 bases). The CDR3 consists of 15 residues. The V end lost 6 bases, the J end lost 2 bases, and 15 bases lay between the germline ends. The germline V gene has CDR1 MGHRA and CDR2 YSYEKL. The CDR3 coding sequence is TGCGCCAGCAGTTTTATTACTAGTCTCACAGATACGCAGTATTTT. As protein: CASSFITSLTDTQYF.

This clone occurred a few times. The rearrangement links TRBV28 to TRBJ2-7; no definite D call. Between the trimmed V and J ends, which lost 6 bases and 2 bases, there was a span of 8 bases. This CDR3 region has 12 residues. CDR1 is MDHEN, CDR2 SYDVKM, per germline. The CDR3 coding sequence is TGTGCCAGCAGCGGCGGAACCTACGAGCAGTACTTC. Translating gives CASSGGTYEQYF.

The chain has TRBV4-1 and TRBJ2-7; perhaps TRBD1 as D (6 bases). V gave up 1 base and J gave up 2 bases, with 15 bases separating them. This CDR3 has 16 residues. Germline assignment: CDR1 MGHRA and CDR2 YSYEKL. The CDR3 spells CASSQGGLDAAYEQYF. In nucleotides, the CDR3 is TGCGCCAGCAGCCAAGGGGGGCTAGACGCTGCCTACGAGCAGTACTTC.

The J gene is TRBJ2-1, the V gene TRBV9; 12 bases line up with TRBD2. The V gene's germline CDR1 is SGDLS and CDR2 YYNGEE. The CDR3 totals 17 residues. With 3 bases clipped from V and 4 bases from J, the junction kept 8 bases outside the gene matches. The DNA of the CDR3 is TGTGCCAGCAGCGCATCAATTCTAGCGGGAGGGTACAATGAGCAGTTCTTC. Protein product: CASSASILAGGYNEQFF. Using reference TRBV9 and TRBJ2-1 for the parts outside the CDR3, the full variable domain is DSGVTQTPKHLITATGQRVTLRCSPRSGDLSVYWYQQSLDQGLQFLIQYYNGEERAKGNILERFSAQQFPDLHSELNLSSLELGDSALYFCASSASILAGGYNEQFFGPGTRLTVL.

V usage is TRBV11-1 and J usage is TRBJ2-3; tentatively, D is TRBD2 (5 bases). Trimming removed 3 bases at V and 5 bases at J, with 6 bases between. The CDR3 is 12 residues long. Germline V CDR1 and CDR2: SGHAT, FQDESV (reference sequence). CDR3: CASSFREDTQYF. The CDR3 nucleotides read TGTGCCAGCAGCTTTCGGGAAGATACGCAGTATTTT.

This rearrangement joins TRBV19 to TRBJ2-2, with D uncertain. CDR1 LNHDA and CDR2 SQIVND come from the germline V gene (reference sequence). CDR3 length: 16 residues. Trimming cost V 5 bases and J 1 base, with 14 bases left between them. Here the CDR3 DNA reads TGTGCCAGTAGTTTACGAACCCTAGGGAACACCGGGGAGCTGTTTTTT. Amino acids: CASSLRTLGNTGELFF.

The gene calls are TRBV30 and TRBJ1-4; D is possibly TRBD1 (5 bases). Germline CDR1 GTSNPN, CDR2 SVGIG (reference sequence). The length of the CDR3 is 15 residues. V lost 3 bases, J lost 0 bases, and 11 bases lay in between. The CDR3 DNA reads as TGTGCCTGGAGACCCCGACAGTCAACTAATGAAAAACTGTTTTTT. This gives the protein CAWRPRQSTNEKLFF.

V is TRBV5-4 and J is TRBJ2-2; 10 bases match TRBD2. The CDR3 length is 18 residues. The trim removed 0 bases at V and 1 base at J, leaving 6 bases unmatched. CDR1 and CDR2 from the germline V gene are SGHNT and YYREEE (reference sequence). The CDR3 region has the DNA TGTGCCAGCAGCTTGGAAGGTAGCGGGAGGTGGAACACCGGGGAGCTGTTTTTT. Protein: CASSLEGSGRWNTGELFF.

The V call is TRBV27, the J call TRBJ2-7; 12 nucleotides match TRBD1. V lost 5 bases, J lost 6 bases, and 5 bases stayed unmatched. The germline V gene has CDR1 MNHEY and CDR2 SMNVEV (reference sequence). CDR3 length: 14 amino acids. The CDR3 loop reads CASSLGTGGGEQYF. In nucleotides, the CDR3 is TGTGCCAGCAGTCTCGGGACAGGGGGCGGCGAGCAGTACTTC.

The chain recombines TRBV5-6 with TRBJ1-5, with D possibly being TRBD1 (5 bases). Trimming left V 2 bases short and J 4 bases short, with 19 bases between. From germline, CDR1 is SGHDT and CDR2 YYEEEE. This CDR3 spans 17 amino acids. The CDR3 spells CASSFGAGGSSNQPQHF. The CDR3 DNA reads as TGTGCCAGCAGCTTTGGGGCGGGAGGAAGTTCAAATCAGCCCCAGCATTTT. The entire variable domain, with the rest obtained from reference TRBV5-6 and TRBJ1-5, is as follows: DAGVTQSPTHLIKTRGQQVTLRCSPKSGHDTVSWYQQALGQGPQFIFQYYEEEERQRGNFPDRFSGHQFPNYSSELNVNALLLGDSALYLCASSFGAGGSSNQPQHFGDGTRLSIL.

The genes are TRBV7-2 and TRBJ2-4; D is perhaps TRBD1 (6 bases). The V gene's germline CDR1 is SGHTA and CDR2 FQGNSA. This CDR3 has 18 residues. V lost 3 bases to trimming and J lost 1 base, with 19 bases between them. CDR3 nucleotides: TGTGCCAGCAGCTTCGGTCCGACAGGCCGGGGCGCCAAAAACATTCAGTACTTC. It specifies CASSFGPTGRGAKNIQYF.

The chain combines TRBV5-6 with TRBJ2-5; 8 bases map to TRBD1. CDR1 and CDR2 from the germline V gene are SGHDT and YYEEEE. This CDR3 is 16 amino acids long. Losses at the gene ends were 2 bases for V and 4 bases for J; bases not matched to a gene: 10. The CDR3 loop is CASSFMTGVELETQYF. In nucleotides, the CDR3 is TGTGCCAGCAGCTTCATGACAGGGGTTGAATTAGAGACCCAGTACTTC. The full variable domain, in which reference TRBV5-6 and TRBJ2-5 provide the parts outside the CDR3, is DAGVTQSPTHLIKTRGQQVTLRCSPKSGHDTVSWYQQALGQGPQFIFQYYEEEERQRGNFPDRFSGHQFPNYSSELNVNALLLGDSALYLCASSFMTGVELETQYFGPGTRLLVL.

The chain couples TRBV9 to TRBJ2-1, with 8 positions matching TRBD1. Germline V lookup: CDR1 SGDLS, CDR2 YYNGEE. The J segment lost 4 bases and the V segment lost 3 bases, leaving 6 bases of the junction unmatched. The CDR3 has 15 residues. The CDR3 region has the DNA TGTGCCAGCAGCGCGAGGACAGGGTTTTACAATGAGCAGTTCTTC. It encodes CASSARTGFYNEQFF.

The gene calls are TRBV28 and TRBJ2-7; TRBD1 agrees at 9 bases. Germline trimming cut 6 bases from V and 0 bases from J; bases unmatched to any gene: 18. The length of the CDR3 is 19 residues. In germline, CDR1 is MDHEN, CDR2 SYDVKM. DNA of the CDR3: TGTGCCAGCAGCATCCGTCCCGGGACAGGGTTTTTACTCTCCTACGAGCAGTACTTC. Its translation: CASSIRPGTGFLLSYEQYF.

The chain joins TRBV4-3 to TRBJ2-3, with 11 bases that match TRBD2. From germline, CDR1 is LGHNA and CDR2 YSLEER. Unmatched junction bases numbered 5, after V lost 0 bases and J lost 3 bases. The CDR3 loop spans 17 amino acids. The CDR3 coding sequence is TGCGCCAGCAGCCAAGATGTAGCGGGAGGGAGAACAGATACGCAGTATTTT. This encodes CASSQDVAGGRTDTQYF.

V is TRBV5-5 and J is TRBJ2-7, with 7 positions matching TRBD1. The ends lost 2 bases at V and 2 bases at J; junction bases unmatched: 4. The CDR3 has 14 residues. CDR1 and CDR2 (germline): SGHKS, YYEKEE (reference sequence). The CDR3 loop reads CASSFRQGTYEQYF. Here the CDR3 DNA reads TGTGCCAGCAGCTTTAGACAGGGTACCTACGAGCAGTACTTC. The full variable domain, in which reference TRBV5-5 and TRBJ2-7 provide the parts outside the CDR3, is DAGVTQSPTHLIKTRGQQVTLRCSPISGHKSVSWYQQVLGQGPQFIFQYYEKEERGRGNFPDRFSARQFPNYSSELNVNALLLGDSALYLCASSFRQGTYEQYFGPGTRLTVT.

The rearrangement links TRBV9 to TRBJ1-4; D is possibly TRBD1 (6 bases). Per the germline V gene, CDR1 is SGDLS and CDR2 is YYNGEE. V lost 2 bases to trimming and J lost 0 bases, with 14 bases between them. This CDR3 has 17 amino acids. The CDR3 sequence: CASSVEGGGATNEKLFF. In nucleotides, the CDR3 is TGTGCCAGCAGCGTCGAGGGGGGGGGAGCAACTAATGAAAAACTGTTTTTT.

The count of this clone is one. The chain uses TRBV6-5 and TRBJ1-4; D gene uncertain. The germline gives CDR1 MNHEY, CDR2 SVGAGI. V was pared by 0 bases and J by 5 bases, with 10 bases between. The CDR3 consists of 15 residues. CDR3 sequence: CASSYSHLTNEKLFF. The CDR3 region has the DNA TGTGCCAGCAGTTACTCGCACCTGACAAATGAAAAACTGTTTTTT.

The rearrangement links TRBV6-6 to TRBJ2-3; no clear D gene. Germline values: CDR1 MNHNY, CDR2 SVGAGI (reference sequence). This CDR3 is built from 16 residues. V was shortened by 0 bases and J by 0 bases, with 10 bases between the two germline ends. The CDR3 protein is CASSYSSDKSTDTQYF. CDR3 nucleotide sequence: TGTGCCAGCAGTTACTCGAGTGACAAAAGCACAGATACGCAGTATTTT.

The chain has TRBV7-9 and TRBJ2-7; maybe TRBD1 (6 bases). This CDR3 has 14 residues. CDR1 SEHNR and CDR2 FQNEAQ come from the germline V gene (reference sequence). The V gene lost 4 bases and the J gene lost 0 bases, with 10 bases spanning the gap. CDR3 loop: CASSWDTDSYEQYF. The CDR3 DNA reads TGTGCCAGCAGCTGGGACACCGACTCCTACGAGCAGTACTTC.

The CDR3 loop reads CAISERDEQFF. The DNA of the CDR3 is TGTGCCATCAGTGAACGGGATGAGCAGTTCTTC. This chain links TRBV10-3 with TRBJ2-1; the D is unclear. Trimming removed 3 bases from V and 8 bases from J, with 5 bases in between. The CDR3 is 11 amino acids. Germline V gene sequence: CDR1 ENHRY, CDR2 SYGVKD.

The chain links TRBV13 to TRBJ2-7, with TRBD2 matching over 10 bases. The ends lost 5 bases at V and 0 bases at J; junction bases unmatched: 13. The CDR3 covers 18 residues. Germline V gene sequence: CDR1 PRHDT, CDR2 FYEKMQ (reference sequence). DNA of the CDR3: TGTGCCAGCAGCGACCAAGGGAGCGGGGGGGCGAGCTCCTACGAGCAGTACTTC. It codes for CASSDQGSGGASSYEQYF.